This TCR beta chain came from a study of post-analysis software for immune sequencing data. Overall study: Progressive-relapsing, secondary progressive and relapsing-remitting multiple sclerosis were among the disease courses included. General study points: Five or six TRBV segments, including TRBV5-6, TRBV5-1 and TRBV20-1, were more frequent in patients than controls. Normalized Chao1 diversity was significantly lower in multiple sclerosis patients than in controls.

This CDR3 comprises 15 residues. Germline CDR1 reads SGHRS; CDR2 reads YFSETQ. The V and J ends lost 0 bases and 7 bases respectively, with 17 bases between them. About this clonotype: Its antigen is currently unknown. This clone may be a read error of a much larger clone one base away.

Tagging with unique molecular identifiers was a feature of the TCR beta cDNA libraries. Hundreds of thousands of cDNA molecules came from around 1 to 9.1 million T cells. TCRdb reprocessed the PCR reads via MiXCR and lists one record per CDR3 protein. The table includes roughly 700,000 distinct CDR3 sequences, roughly 29% detected once. The sequence derives from a girl aged 5 to 17 with multiple sclerosis. The chain joins TRBV5-1 to TRBJ2-7; TRBD2 might be the D (6 bases). The sequenced material came from blood. CDR3 in amino acids: CASSLVTSRGNEQYF. The DNA of the CDR3 is TGCGCCAGCAGCTTGGTGACGAGCCGGGGGAATGAGCAGTACTTC. Full variable domain (outside the CDR3, taken from reference TRBV5-1 and TRBJ2-7): KAGVTQTPRYLIKTRGQQVTLSCSPISGHRSVSWYQQTPGQGLQFLFEYFSETQRNKGNFPGRFSGRQFSNSRSEMNVSTLELGDSALYLCASSLVTSRGNEQYFGPGTRLTVT.